These 18 T cell receptor beta chains were all obtained from the same sample, sequenced in a study of CD8+CD57+ T cells in acquired aplastic anemia listed by TCRdb under 2018. Instrument on record: Illumina HiSeq 2000. Profiling of TCR beta VDJ combinations and CDR3 sequences used genomic DNA as the template. The public reads were reanalyzed by TCRdb: fastp trimming at Q25, MiXCR alignment, in-frame beta chains only. Each entry is one CDR3 protein sequence, shown with its most common DNA and genes. The sample profile shows hundreds of thousands of distinct CDR3 sequences; 65% to 80% of them were found once. Together, the top ten hold 4% of the sample. The sequencing input was sorted CD4+, CD8+, or CD8+CD57+ T cells (not recorded which) from PBMCs. The source of these receptors is a human donor in good health, serving as a control.

This chain connects TRBV19 to TRBJ1-2; D unclear. Per the germline V gene, CDR1 is LNHDA and CDR2 is SQIVND (reference sequence). V was trimmed by 4 bases and J by 5 bases, leaving 8 bases between them. This CDR3 has 12 amino acids. CDR3 sequence (DNA): TGTGCCAGTAGTAACCTCCCGTATGGCTACACCTTC. It translates to CASSNLPYGYTF.

The V and J genes are TRBV7-2 and TRBJ1-6; 10 bases fit TRBD1. The CDR3 is 14 residues long. Trimming removed 4 bases from V and 12 bases from J; junction bases left unmatched: 6. Germline CDR1 and CDR2: SGHTA and FQGNSA. The CDR3 DNA reads as TGTGCCAGCAGCTGGGACAGGGGCCTAATACCCCTCCACTTT. Its translation: CASSWDRGLIPLHF.

The J gene is TRBJ2-3, the V gene TRBV9; TRBD2 matches at 8 bases. Germline values: CDR1 SGDLS, CDR2 YYNGEE. There are 17 residues in the CDR3. J gave up 0 bases and V 4 bases, and 10 bases lay outside the gene matches. CDR3 bases: TGTGCCAGCAGCTTAGTTGTAGCGGGGTATAGCACAGATACGCAGTATTTT. This encodes CASSLVVAGYSTDTQYF.

This clonotype was observed once. The chain recombines TRBV6-9 with TRBJ2-5, with 12 bases fitting TRBD2. This CDR3 is 15 amino acids long. Unmatched junction bases numbered 7, after V lost 7 bases and J lost 4 bases. Germline V gene sequence: CDR1 MNHGY, CDR2 SVAAGI. CDR3 in DNA: TGTGCCAGCACTGCCCTAGCGGGGGGGGTAGAGACCCAGTACTTC. It specifies CASTALAGGVETQYF.

On this clonotype itself: Sequence at one end of the junction differs from germline and may be a read error. The rearrangement links TRBV7-3 to TRBJ1-5, with TRBD1 as a possible D gene (6 bases). From germline, CDR1 is SGHTA and CDR2 FQGTGA. The CDR3 is 13 amino acids. Written as DNA, the CDR3 is TGTGCCAGCAGCTTCAGGGGTTACAAAGACAAGCAGTTT. Translation: CASSFRGYKDKQF.

Note on this clonotype: The conserved closing phenylalanine or tryptophan is absent in this CDR3, likely reflecting a read error. The DNA is left out, because the CDR3 cannot be placed on it with certainty; the CDR3 is given as TCRdb lists it. The chain employs TRBV2 and TRBJ2-7; TRBD1 reflects the table's D call only, with no check against the DNA. Germline V gene data show CDR1 as SNHLY and CDR2 as FYNNEI. With termini counted, the CDR3 has 16 amino acids. Here the CDR3 reads CASSAGTDGQYIGPGT.

The chain combines TRBV9 with TRBJ1-2; 10 bases agree with TRBD1. Germline V gene lookup returns CDR1 SGDLS and CDR2 YYNGEE. Germline trimming cut 0 bases from V and 7 bases from J; bases unmatched to any gene: 3. CDR3 size: 14 residues. The CDR3 is CASSVGGQGPGYTF. The CDR3 region has the DNA TGTGCCAGCAGCGTAGGGGGACAGGGGCCTGGCTACACCTTC.

The chain links TRBV9 to TRBJ2-7; 8 nucleotides agree with TRBD1. From germline, CDR1 is SGDLS and CDR2 YYNGEE. The CDR3 totals 14 residues. V was clipped by 3 bases and J by 7 bases; unmatched bases: 9. The CDR3, as DNA: TGTGCCAGCAGCGCCGACAGGGGCCCCGGGGAGCAGTACTTC. This sequence encodes CASSADRGPGEQYF. Supplemented by reference TRBV9 and TRBJ2-7, the full variable domain reads DSGVTQTPKHLITATGQRVTLRCSPRSGDLSVYWYQQSLDQGLQFLIQYYNGEERAKGNILERFSAQQFPDLHSELNLSSLELGDSALYFCASSADRGPGEQYFGPGTRLTVT.

The chain uses TRBV29-1 and TRBJ1-1; D is ambiguous. Germline loops: CDR1 SQVTM, CDR2 ANQGSEA. V gave up 6 bases and J gave up 4 bases, with 15 bases separating them. This CDR3 contains 13 residues. CDR3 sequence: CSVSGREGTEAFF. The CDR3 DNA sequence: TGCAGCGTCTCGGGTCGTGAGGGCACTGAAGCTTTCTTT.

About this clonotype: One end of the junction varies from germline; a read error may be responsible. The rearrangement joins TRBV7-3 to TRBJ1-6; D is undetermined. The CDR3 length is 13 residues. Germline assignment: CDR1 SGHTA and CDR2 FQGTGA. CDR3 sequence (DNA): TGTGCCAGCAGCAGAGTTTTCAGTTCTCACGTCCTCTTT. It is translated as CASSRVFSSHVLF.

This clonotype was seen repeatedly, ten times or more. The chain is built from TRBV20-1 and TRBJ2-6; D might be TRBD1 or TRBD2, each matching 5 bases. The CDR3 totals 15 residues. The germline V and J ends were trimmed by 3 bases and 0 bases, with 9 bases remaining between them. Germline V lookup: CDR1 DFQATT, CDR2 SNEGSKA (reference sequence). In DNA, the CDR3 is TGCAGTGCTAGTTTTGGGGGCTCTGGGGCCAACGTCCTGACTTTC. It specifies CSASFGGSGANVLTF.

V usage is TRBV11-3 and J usage is TRBJ2-5; D gene unclear. Trimming cost V 5 bases and J 7 bases, with 5 bases left between them. This CDR3 is 10 amino acids long. Germline CDR1 reads SGHNT; CDR2 reads YENEEA. The CDR3 protein is CASSKGTQYF. In DNA, the CDR3 is TGTGCCAGCAGCAAGGGGACCCAGTACTTC.

The chain has TRBV15 and TRBJ2-3, with 10 bases aligning to TRBD2. Trimming cost V 3 bases and J 4 bases; bases outside gene matches: 7. Per germline, CDR1 LNHNV and CDR2 YYDKDF (reference sequence). The CDR3 consists of 16 residues. CDR3 in DNA: TGTGCCACCAGCAGCAGTCCTAGCGGGGGTTCAGATACGCAGTATTTT. Translated: CATSSSPSGGSDTQYF.

This clonotype was recorded many times. The chain carries TRBV29-1 and TRBJ2-5; D is ambiguous. The CDR3 is made up of 12 amino acids. Trimming pared 7 bases from V and 1 base from J, leaving 10 bases between. The germline CDR1 and CDR2 sequences are SQVTM and ANQGSEA. CDR3 sequence (DNA): TGCAGCGCTTCGACGGCCCAAGAGACCCAGTACTTC. Translation gives CSASTAQETQYF. Full variable domain (missing parts from reference TRBV29-1 and TRBJ2-5): SAVISQKPSRDICQRGTSLTIQCQVDSQVTMMFWYRQQPGQSLTLIATANQGSEATYESGFVIDKFPISRPNLTFSTLTVSNMSPEDSSIYLCSASTAQETQYFGPGTRLLVL.

Concerning this clonotype: A read error is likely, as this CDR3 ends without the conserved phenylalanine or tryptophan. Because the CDR3's place on the DNA is in doubt, the DNA is left out and the CDR3 is given as listed by TCRdb. J is TRBJ2-1 and V is TRBV2. Germline-derived CDR1 and CDR2 are SNHLY and FYNNEI. The CDR3 sequence runs 13 residues, both termini included. The CDR3 here is CASSFLGWIEQLY.

In regard to this clonotype: Since the CDR3 does not end with the conserved phenylalanine or tryptophan, this likely comes from a read error. The DNA is omitted, as the CDR3 cannot be located on it reliably, and the CDR3 follows TCRdb's listing. The chain has TRBV2 and TRBJ1-1; the table names TRBD1, a call not compared with the DNA. The CDR3 region is 13 residues in length, termini included. CDR1 is SNHLY and CDR2 is FYNNEI in the germline V gene. CDR3 in amino acids: CASSSSGISTDSH.

The CDR3 loop is CSVRGSAYTEYF. The DNA for the CDR3 is TGCAGTGTGAGGGGGTCTGCGTACACGGAGTACTTC. The J gene is TRBJ2-7, the V gene TRBV20-1, with a tentative D call TRBD1 (6 bases). CDR3 size: 12 residues. Trimming took 7 bases from V and 11 from J, leaving 21 bases between them. Germline V CDR1 and CDR2: DFQATT, SNEGSKA (reference sequence).

This clonotype was counted ten times or more. V is TRBV7-2 and J is TRBJ2-7; D is tentatively TRBD1 or TRBD2 (5 bases each). The CDR3 consists of 14 residues. The V end was cut by 6 bases, the J end by 2 bases, with 14 bases between. Germline V gives CDR1 SGHTA, CDR2 FQGNSA. Here the CDR3 reads CASRPSPGPYEQYF. The CDR3 region has the DNA TGTGCCAGCAGACCTTCGCCGGGGCCCTACGAGCAGTACTTC.